Reported below is one T cell receptor beta chain. An end of the junction differs from the germline gene, which may be a read error. RNA and DNA were co-extracted from approximately 20-30 mg of unsorted bulk tissue. These data come from a study of tumor-infiltrating lymphocytes in primary liver carcinoma. Germline V gene lookup returns CDR1 SGHDT and CDR2 YYEEEE. This CDR3 has 14 residues. A primer matching the constant region was used to make TCR beta cDNA from 450 to 550 ng of total RNA. Investigators got TCR beta libraries out of three nested multiplex PCR rounds, done with slightly modified ARM-PCR. Each of the first two PCR rounds ran approximately 10 cycles with TRBV1-TRBV30 forward and C-beta reverse primers. One entry per CDR3 protein results from TCRdb running MiXCR on the multiplex PCR reads. The profile shows roughly 100,000 distinct CDR3 sequences, around two thirds of them singletons.

This rearrangement joins TRBV5-6 to TRBJ2-2; D is perhaps TRBD1 (5 bases). The source material was liver tumor tissue from sampling region 5. As for subset: tumor region T5, tumor centre. The receptor's source is a woman aged 55-70 years with primary liver carcinoma and hepatitis B virus infection. The CDR3 protein is CTSSLRQGTGELFF. CDR3 in DNA: TGTACCAGCAGCTTAAGGCAGGGTACCGGGGAGCTGTTTTTT. Supplemented by reference TRBV5-6 and TRBJ2-2, the full variable domain reads DAGVTQSPTHLIKTRGQQVTLRCSPKSGHDTVSWYQQALGQGPQFIFQYYEEEERQRGNFPDRFSGHQFPNYSSELNVNALLLGDSALYLCTSSLRQGTGELFFGEGSRLTVL.